This T cell receptor (beta chain) was found in a study of identical twins. Regarding the study as a whole: While abundant cord blood beta clonotypes carried fewer insertions, memory repertoires showed no such pattern.

This clonotype has a count of ten or more. Its target is unknown. TCRdb reprocessed the 5' RACE reads with MiXCR, giving one entry per CDR3 protein. Of about 220,000 distinct CDR3 sequences listed, 6% to 9% were seen once; the top ten hold around 2.1%. Germline loops: CDR1 LGHDT, CDR2 YNNKEL (reference sequence). V lost 1 base, J lost 8 bases, and 11 bases lay in between. The CDR3 covers 13 residues. The sample also formed part of further work on yellow fever vaccine responses in identical twins.

The TCR sequence derives from a woman aged 18-29 years in good health. The chain recombines TRBV3-1 with TRBJ1-1; possible D gene TRBD1, 5 bases. The specimen sequenced was memory (CD45RO+) T cells sorted from blood. CDR3 region: CASSQGMGGEAFF. The CDR3 DNA reads as TGTGCCAGCAGCCAAGGTATGGGGGGAGAAGCTTTCTTT.